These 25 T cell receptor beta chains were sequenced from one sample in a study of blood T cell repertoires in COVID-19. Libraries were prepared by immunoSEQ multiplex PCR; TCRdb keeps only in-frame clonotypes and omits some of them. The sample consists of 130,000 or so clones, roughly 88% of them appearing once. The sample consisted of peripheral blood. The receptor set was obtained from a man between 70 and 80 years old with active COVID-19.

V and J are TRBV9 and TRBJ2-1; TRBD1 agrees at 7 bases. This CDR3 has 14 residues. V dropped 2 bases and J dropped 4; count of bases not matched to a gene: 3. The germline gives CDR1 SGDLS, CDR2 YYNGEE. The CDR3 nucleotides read TGTGCCAGCAGCGTGGGACAGCGATACAATGAGCAGTTCTTC. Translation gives CASSVGQRYNEQFF.

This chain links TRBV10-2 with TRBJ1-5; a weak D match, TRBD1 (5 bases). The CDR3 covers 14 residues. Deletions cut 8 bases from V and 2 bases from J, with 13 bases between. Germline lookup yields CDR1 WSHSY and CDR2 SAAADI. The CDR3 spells CASEQGIGNQPQHF. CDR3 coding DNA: TGCGCCAGCGAGCAGGGAATCGGCAATCAGCCCCAGCATTTT.

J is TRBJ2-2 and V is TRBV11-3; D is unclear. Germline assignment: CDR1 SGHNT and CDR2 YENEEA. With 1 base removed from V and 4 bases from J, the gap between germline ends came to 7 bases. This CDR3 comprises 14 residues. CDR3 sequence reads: CASSLVTGTGELFF. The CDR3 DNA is TGTGCCAGCAGCTTAGTTACGGGCACCGGGGAGCTGTTTTTT.

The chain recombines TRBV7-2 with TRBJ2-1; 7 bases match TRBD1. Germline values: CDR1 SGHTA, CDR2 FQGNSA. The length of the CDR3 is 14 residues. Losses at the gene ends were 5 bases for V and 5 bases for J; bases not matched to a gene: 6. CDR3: CASSPQGNNNEQFF. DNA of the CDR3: TGTGCCAGCAGCCCACAGGGGAATAACAATGAGCAGTTCTTC.

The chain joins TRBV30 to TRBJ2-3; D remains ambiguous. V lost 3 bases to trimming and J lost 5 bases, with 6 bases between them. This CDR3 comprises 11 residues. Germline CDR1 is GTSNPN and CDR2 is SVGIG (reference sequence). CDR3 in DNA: TGTGCCTGGAGCGTCAGAGATACGCAGTATTTT. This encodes CAWSVRDTQYF.

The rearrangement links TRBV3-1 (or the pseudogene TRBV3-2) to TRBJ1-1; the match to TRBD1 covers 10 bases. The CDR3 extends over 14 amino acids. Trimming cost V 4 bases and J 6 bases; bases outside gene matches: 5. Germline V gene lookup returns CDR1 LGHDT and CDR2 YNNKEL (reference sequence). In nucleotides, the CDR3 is TGTGCCAGCAGCCGACAGGGGGCAGGAGCTGAAGCTTTCTTT. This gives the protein CASSRQGAGAEAFF.

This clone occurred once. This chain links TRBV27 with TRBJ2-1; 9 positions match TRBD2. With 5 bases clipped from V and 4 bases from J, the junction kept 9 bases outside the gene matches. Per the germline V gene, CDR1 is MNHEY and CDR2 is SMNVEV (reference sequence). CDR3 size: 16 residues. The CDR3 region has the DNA TGTGCCAGCAGTCCACGAAGCGGGAGGTCTTACAATGAGCAGTTCTTC. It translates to CASSPRSGRSYNEQFF.

The CDR3 sequence: CAISVGRVNTEAFF. CDR3 DNA sequence: TGTGCCATCAGTGTGGGCAGGGTCAACACTGAAGCTTTCTTT. The chain has TRBV10-3 and TRBJ1-1, with D possibly TRBD1 on 5 matching bases. The CDR3 sequence is 14 residues long. Germline CDR1 and CDR2: ENHRY and SYGVKD. V shed 4 bases and J shed 2 bases, with 11 bases lying between them.

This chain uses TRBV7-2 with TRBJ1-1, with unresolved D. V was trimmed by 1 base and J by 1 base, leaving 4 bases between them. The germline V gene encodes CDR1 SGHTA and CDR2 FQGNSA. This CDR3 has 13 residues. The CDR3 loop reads CASSLVRNTEAFF. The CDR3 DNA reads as TGTGCCAGCAGCTTAGTCAGGAACACTGAAGCTTTCTTT. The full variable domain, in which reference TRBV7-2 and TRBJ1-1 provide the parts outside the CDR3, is GAGVSQSPSNKVTEKGKDVELRCDPISGHTALYWYRQSLGQGLEFLIYFQGNSAPDKSGLPSDRFSAERTGGSVSTLTIQRTQQEDSAVYLCASSLVRNTEAFFGQGTRLTVV.

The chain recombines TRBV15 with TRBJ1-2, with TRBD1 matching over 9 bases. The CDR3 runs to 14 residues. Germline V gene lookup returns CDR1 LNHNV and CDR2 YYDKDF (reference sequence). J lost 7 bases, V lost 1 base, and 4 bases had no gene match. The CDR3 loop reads CATSRATGGRGYTF. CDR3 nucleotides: TGTGCCACCAGCAGAGCCACAGGGGGCCGTGGCTACACCTTC.

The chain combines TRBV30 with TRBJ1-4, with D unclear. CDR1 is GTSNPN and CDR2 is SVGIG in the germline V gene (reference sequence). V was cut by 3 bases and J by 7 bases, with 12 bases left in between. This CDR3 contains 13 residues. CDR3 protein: CAWRKATGEKLFF. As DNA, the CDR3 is TGTGCCTGGAGGAAGGCTACGGGTGAAAAACTGTTTTTT.

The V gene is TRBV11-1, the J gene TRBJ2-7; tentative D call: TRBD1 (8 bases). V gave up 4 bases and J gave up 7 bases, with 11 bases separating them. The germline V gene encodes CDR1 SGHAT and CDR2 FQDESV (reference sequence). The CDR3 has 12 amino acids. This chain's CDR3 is CASSYRGGEQYF. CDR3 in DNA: TGTGCCAGCAGCTACAGGGGGGGGGAGCAGTACTTC.

CDR3 sequence reads: CASSLARGTVTSEQYF. The CDR3 DNA is TGCGCCAGCAGCTTGGCGCGGGGAACAGTAACGTCCGAGCAGTACTTC. This chain connects TRBV5-1 to TRBJ2-7, with a possible D match to TRBD2 (6 bases). The length of the CDR3 is 16 residues. Trimming pared 0 bases from V and 6 bases from J, leaving 19 bases between. Germline loops: CDR1 SGHRS, CDR2 YFSETQ.

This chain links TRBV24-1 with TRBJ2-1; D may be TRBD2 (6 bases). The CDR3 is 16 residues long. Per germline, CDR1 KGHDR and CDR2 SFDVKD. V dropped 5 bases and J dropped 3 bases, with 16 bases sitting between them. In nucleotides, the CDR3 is TGTGCCACCAGTGTGGGGGGTAGCGGAAACTACAATGAGCAGTTCTTC. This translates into CATSVGGSGNYNEQFF.

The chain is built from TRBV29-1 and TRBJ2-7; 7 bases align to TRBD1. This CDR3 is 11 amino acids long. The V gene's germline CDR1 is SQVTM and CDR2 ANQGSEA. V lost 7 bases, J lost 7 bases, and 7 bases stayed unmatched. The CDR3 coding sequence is TGCAGCGGAGGGACAGTCAGGGAGCAGTACTTC. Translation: CSGGTVREQYF.

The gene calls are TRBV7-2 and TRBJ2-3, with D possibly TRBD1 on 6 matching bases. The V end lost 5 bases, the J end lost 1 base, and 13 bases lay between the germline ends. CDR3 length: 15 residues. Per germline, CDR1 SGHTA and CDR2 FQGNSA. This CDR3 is CASSDQGRGTDTQYF. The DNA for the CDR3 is TGTGCCAGCAGCGATCAGGGGCGAGGCACAGATACGCAGTATTTT.

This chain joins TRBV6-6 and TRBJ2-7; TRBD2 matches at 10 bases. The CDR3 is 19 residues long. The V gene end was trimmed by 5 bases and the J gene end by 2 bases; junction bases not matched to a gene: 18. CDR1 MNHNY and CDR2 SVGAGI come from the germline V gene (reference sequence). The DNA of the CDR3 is TGTGCCAGCAGTCGACGTTTGGGGGCGGGTAGCGGGGGGACCTACGAGCAGTACTTC. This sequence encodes CASSRRLGAGSGGTYEQYF.

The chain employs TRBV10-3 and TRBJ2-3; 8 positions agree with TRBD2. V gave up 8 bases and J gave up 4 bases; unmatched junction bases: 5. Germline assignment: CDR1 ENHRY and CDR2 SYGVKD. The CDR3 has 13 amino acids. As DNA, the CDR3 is TGTGCCATCGCACGGGAGGGCGCAGATACGCAGTATTTT. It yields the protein CAIAREGADTQYF.

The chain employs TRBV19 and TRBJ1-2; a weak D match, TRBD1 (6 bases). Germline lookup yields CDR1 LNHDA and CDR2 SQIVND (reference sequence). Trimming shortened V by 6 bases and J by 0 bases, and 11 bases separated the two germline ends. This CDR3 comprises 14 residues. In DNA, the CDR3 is TGTGCCAGTAGATTCGACAGGCCTAACTATGGCTACACCTTC. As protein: CASRFDRPNYGYTF.

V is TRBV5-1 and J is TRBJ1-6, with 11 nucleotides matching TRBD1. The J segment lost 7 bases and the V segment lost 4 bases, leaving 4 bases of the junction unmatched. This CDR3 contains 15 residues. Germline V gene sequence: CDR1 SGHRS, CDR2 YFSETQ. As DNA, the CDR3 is TGCGCCAGCAGCGCGGGGACAGGGGGAAATTCACCCCTCCACTTT. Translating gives CASSAGTGGNSPLHF.

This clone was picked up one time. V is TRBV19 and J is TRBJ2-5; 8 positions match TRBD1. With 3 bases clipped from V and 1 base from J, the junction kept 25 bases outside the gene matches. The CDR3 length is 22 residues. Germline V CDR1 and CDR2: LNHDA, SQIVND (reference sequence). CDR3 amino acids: CASSIGGRQGQGTESLQETQYF. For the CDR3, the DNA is TGTGCCAGTAGTATTGGGGGGCGACAGGGGCAGGGTACGGAGTCCCTCCAAGAGACCCAGTACTTC.

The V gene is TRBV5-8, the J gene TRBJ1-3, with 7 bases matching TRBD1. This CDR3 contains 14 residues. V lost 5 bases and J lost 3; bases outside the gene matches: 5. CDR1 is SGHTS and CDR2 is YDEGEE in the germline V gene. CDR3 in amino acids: CASRPQGSGNTIYF. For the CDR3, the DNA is TGTGCCAGCAGACCACAGGGGAGTGGAAACACCATATATTTT.

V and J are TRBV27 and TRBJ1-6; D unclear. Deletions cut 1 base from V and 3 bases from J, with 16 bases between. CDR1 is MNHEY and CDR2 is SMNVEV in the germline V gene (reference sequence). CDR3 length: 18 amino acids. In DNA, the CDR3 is TGTGCCAGCAGTTTATTCGGCTCGGGAGCTATCTATAATTCACCCCTCCACTTT. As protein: CASSLFGSGAIYNSPLHF.

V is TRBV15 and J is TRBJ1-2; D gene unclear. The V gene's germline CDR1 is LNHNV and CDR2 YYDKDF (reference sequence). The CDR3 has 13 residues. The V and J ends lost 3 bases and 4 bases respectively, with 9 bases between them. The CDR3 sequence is CATSRLSLYGYTF. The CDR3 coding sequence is TGTGCCACCAGCAGGCTGTCACTCTATGGCTACACCTTC.

In DNA form, the CDR3 reads TGTGCCAGCAGCACTAACCCCCGGGCCCAGGGGAACACTGAAGCTTTCTTT. Its protein product is CASSTNPRAQGNTEAFF. The rearrangement uses TRBV11-2 and TRBJ1-1, with D possibly TRBD1 on 5 matching bases. The CDR3 length is 17 residues. V lost 5 bases and J lost 1, with 20 bases in between. Germline CDR1 is SGHAT and CDR2 is FQNNGV.